Listed below are T cell receptor beta chains from one sample, sequenced in a study of OX40 agonist ivuxolimab in advanced cancers. The protocol was immunoSEQ multiplex PCR, while the TCRdb copy is restricted to in-frame clones and leaves out a portion. The table shows 77,000 or so clones, with about 90% occurring only once. Sequences were derived from CD4+ or CD8+ T cells sorted from blood, sampled in a trial of the OX40 agonist ivuxolimab. All receptors come from an adult with an advanced solid tumor such as melanoma, head and neck, liver or kidney cancer. Each CDR3 is given with its conserved first and last residue. D genes are given only for firm matches. Where a row states a size, it is once, few, many or the class of an expanded clone; other rows omit it.

CDR3aa: CASSYNRGNTIYF
CDR3nt: TGTGCCAGCAGTTACAATAGGGGCAACACCATATATTTT
v_gene: TRBV6-5
j_gene: TRBJ1-3
abundance: .
d_gene: .

CDR3aa: CASSVGDYGYTF
CDR3nt: TGTGCCAGCAGCGTAGGGGATTATGGCTACACCTTC
v_gene: TRBV9
j_gene: TRBJ1-2
abundance: few
d_gene: .

CDR3aa: CASSFSTGGEGQGKNEQYF
CDR3nt: TGTGCCAGCAGCTTCTCGACGGGGGGTGAGGGGCAGGGTAAGAACGAGCAGTACTTC
v_gene: TRBV7-6
j_gene: TRBJ2-7
abundance: .
d_gene: TRBD2

CDR3aa: CASSLLGLAGAEQYF
CDR3nt: TGCGCCAGCAGCCTCTTAGGACTAGCGGGGGCCGAGCAGTACTTC
v_gene: TRBV4-1
j_gene: TRBJ2-7
abundance: .
d_gene: TRBD2

CDR3aa: CSATLMNTEAFF
CDR3nt: TGCAGCGCCACCCTGATGAACACTGAAGCTTTCTTT
v_gene: TRBV29-1
j_gene: TRBJ1-1
abundance: .
d_gene: .

CDR3aa: CASSWTGGLNTEAFF
CDR3nt: TGTGCCAGCAGCTGGACAGGGGGCCTTAACACTGAAGCTTTCTTT
v_gene: TRBV7-9
j_gene: TRBJ1-1
abundance: once
d_gene: TRBD1

CDR3aa: CASSHRRGGHSNQPQHF
CDR3nt: TGCGCCAGCAGTCACCGGAGGGGAGGCCACAGCAATCAGCCCCAGCATTTT
v_gene: TRBV23-1
j_gene: TRBJ1-5
abundance: once
d_gene: .

CDR3aa: CASLGGLTDTQYF
CDR3nt: TGTGCCAGTTTGGGGGGGTTGACAGATACGCAGTATTTT
v_gene: TRBV19
j_gene: TRBJ2-3
abundance: .
d_gene: TRBD2

CDR3aa: CSVKGGHTEAFF
CDR3nt: TGCAGCGTTAAGGGGGGCCACACTGAAGCTTTCTTT
v_gene: TRBV29-1
j_gene: TRBJ1-1
abundance: .
d_gene: .

CDR3aa: CASSFAGKNYGYTF
CDR3nt: TGTGCCAGCAGTTTCGCAGGGAAGAACTATGGCTACACCTTC
v_gene: TRBV27
j_gene: TRBJ1-2
abundance: .
d_gene: .

CDR3aa: CASSQGQYQPQHF
CDR3nt: TGCGCCAGCAGCCAAGGGCAGTATCAGCCCCAGCATTTT
v_gene: TRBV4-1
j_gene: TRBJ1-5
abundance: .
d_gene: .

CDR3aa: CASSPLGGGYTF
CDR3nt: TGTGCCAGCAGCCCCCTAGGGGGAGGCTACACCTTC
v_gene: TRBV6-5
j_gene: TRBJ1-2
abundance: .
d_gene: .

CDR3aa: CASSVGIVEGIPEAFF
CDR3nt: TGTGCCAGCAGCGTAGGTATCGTAGAGGGAATCCCTGAAGCTTTCTTT
v_gene: TRBV9
j_gene: TRBJ1-1
abundance: .
d_gene: .

CDR3aa: CASSRGYHGETGELFF
CDR3nt: TGTGCCAGCAGCCGAGGGTATCACGGTGAGACCGGGGAGCTGTTTTTT
v_gene: TRBV5-6
j_gene: TRBJ2-2
abundance: .
d_gene: .

CDR3aa: CASSRGGFSEQYF
CDR3nt: TGTGCCAGCAGTCGTGGGGGTTTCTCAGAGCAGTACTTC
v_gene: TRBV27
j_gene: TRBJ2-7
abundance: once
d_gene: .

CDR3aa: CSVEGRGRSNYGYTF
CDR3nt: TGCAGCGTTGAAGGTAGGGGTCGGAGTAACTATGGCTACACCTTC
v_gene: TRBV29-1
j_gene: TRBJ1-2
abundance: .
d_gene: .

CDR3aa: CSGQGPPGTDTQYF
CDR3nt: TGCAGCGGGCAGGGGCCGCCTGGCACAGATACGCAGTATTTT
v_gene: TRBV29-1
j_gene: TRBJ2-3
abundance: .
d_gene: .

CDR3aa: CASSLMAPYQETQYF
CDR3nt: TGTGCCAGCAGCTTAATGGCACCTTACCAAGAGACCCAGTACTTC
v_gene: TRBV11-1
j_gene: TRBJ2-5
abundance: .
d_gene: .

CDR3aa: CASSLEAPGGLGNSPLHF
CDR3nt: TGTGCCAGCAGCTTAGAGGCTCCGGGAGGGCTTGGAAATTCACCCCTCCACTTT
v_gene: TRBV4-2
j_gene: TRBJ1-6
abundance: .
d_gene: .

CDR3aa: CASSLGAEASGNTIYF
CDR3nt: TGTGCCAGCAGCTTAGGAGCGGAAGCCTCTGGAAACACCATATATTTT
v_gene: TRBV11-2
j_gene: TRBJ1-3
abundance: once
d_gene: .

CDR3aa: CASSLYRGLPHDTQYF
CDR3nt: TGTGCCAGCAGTTTATACAGGGGGCTCCCCCATGATACGCAGTATTTT
v_gene: TRBV28
j_gene: TRBJ2-3
abundance: .
d_gene: TRBD1

CDR3aa: CASSLRGSPYEQYF
CDR3nt: TGTGCCAGCAGCTTGCGGGGCTCCCCCTACGAGCAGTACTTC
v_gene: TRBV5-4
j_gene: TRBJ2-7
abundance: .
d_gene: .

CDR3aa: CASQDRGFAQPQHF
CDR3nt: TGTGCCAGTCAAGACAGGGGCTTTGCTCAGCCCCAGCATTTT
v_gene: TRBV19
j_gene: TRBJ1-5
abundance: .
d_gene: TRBD1

CDR3aa: CASSLGGRLQRTDTQYF
CDR3nt: TGTGCCAGCAGCTTAGGAGGGAGGTTACAACGCACAGATACGCAGTATTTT
v_gene: TRBV11-3
j_gene: TRBJ2-3
abundance: .
d_gene: .

CDR3aa: CASVGGEGYGYTF
CDR3nt: TGTGCCAGCGTAGGGGGAGAAGGCTATGGCTACACCTTC
v_gene: TRBV7-9
j_gene: TRBJ1-2
abundance: .
d_gene: .

CDR3aa: CASKSGAASTYEQYF
CDR3nt: TGCGCCAGCAAGTCCGGCGCCGCTTCCACCTACGAGCAGTACTTC
v_gene: TRBV5-1
j_gene: TRBJ2-7
abundance: .
d_gene: .

CDR3aa: CASSWAGENTEAFF
CDR3nt: TGTGCCAGTAGTTGGGCGGGGGAGAACACTGAAGCTTTCTTT
v_gene: TRBV19
j_gene: TRBJ1-1
abundance: .
d_gene: .

CDR3aa: CASSLGGEGREGGYTF
CDR3nt: TGTGCCAGCAGTTTAGGGGGTGAGGGCAGGGAGGGTGGCTACACCTTC
v_gene: TRBV27
j_gene: TRBJ1-2
abundance: .
d_gene: .

CDR3aa: CASSVGVTGSYEQYF
CDR3nt: TGTGCCAGCAGCGTAGGGGTGACGGGATCCTACGAGCAGTACTTC
v_gene: TRBV9
j_gene: TRBJ2-7
abundance: .
d_gene: .

CDR3aa: CASSPMDRASYEQYF
CDR3nt: TGTGCCAGCAGCCCGATGGACAGGGCCTCCTACGAGCAGTACTTC
v_gene: TRBV13
j_gene: TRBJ2-7
abundance: once
d_gene: TRBD1

CDR3aa: CASSESPYGYTF
CDR3nt: TGTGCCAGCAGTGAGTCTCCTTATGGCTACACCTTC
v_gene: TRBV2
j_gene: TRBJ1-2
abundance: .
d_gene: .

CDR3aa: CASSLGQGSTEAFF
CDR3nt: TGTGCCAGCAGCCTTGGACAGGGAAGCACTGAAGCTTTCTTT
v_gene: TRBV13
j_gene: TRBJ1-1
abundance: .
d_gene: TRBD1

CDR3aa: CASTEEESSDVTGELFF
CDR3nt: TGCGCCAGCACCGAAGAGGAGAGTAGCGATGTCACCGGGGAGCTGTTTTTT
v_gene: TRBV4-1
j_gene: TRBJ2-2
abundance: .
d_gene: .

CDR3aa: CASSLGGMNTEAFF
CDR3nt: TGTGCCAGCAGCTTAGGAGGGATGAACACTGAAGCTTTCTTT
v_gene: TRBV13
j_gene: TRBJ1-1
abundance: .
d_gene: .

CDR3aa: CAWNFAGVVNTEAFF
CDR3nt: TGTGCCTGGAACTTTGCGGGGGTTGTGAACACTGAAGCTTTCTTT
v_gene: TRBV30
j_gene: TRBJ1-1
abundance: .
d_gene: .